This T cell receptor beta chain was recovered during a study of blood T cell repertoires in COVID-19. Looking at the study overall: Acute and convalescent COVID-19 specimens originated in the United States, Italy and Spain. T cells, B-cell-depleted T cells, or PBMCs supplied cDNA or gDNA.

Deletions cut 0 bases from V and 4 bases from J, with 8 bases between. The CDR3 has 13 amino acids. Germline CDR1 is GTSNPN and CDR2 is SVGIG (reference sequence). Only a few counts were recorded for this clone. Only in-frame clones appear in the TCRdb table, and some are missing; sequencing was by immunoSEQ multiplex PCR. The table has around 180,000 clones, about four fifths seen once. This clonotype was sampled from a man in his sixties or seventies with active or convalescent COVID-19. This sequence joins TRBV30 and TRBJ2-3; D is possibly TRBD2 (6 bases). The sequencing input was peripheral blood. The CDR3 sequence: CAWSVGGADTQYF. CDR3 bases: TGTGCCTGGAGTGTCGGAGGGGCAGATACGCAGTATTTT.